The rows below give T cell receptor beta chains drawn from one sample of a study of identical twins. TCRdb reanalysed the 5' RACE reads using MiXCR and keeps one entry per CDR3 protein. Of some 710,000 distinct CDR3 sequences in the sample, 5.5% to 7.5% were seen once. Specimen: naive T cells sorted from blood. These receptors all stem from a man younger than 35 in good health. CDR3s include the opening cysteine and the closing phenylalanine or tryptophan. Each record gives: CDR3 protein, CDR3 DNA, V gene, D gene, clone size, J gene. The D gene is left open where the match is weak. Expanded clones get a size class; other rows say once, few or many, or leave the size out.

CASRHRDPDIQYF TGTGCCAGCAGACACCGGGATCCTGACATTCAGTACTTC TRBV2 - many TRBJ2-4
CASSQETGRGGYYGYTF TGCGCCAGCAGCCAAGAGACCGGCAGGGGGGGATACTATGGCTACACCTTC TRBV4-3 TRBD1 many TRBJ1-2
CSASRTDNSPLHF TGCAGTGCTAGTCGGACGGACAATTCACCCCTCCACTTT TRBV20-1 - few TRBJ1-6
CASSPRYGTGGISGTDTQYF TGTGCCAGCAGCCCGAGATACGGGACAGGGGGGATCTCGGGCACAGATACGCAGTATTTT TRBV4-2 TRBD1 few TRBJ2-3
CASSYGWEQYF TGTGCCAGCAGTTACGGGTGGGAGCAGTACTTC TRBV6-5 - - TRBJ2-7
CAIRPPGTANEQFF TGTGCCATCAGGCCCCCAGGGACCGCAAATGAGCAGTTCTTC TRBV10-3 - - TRBJ2-1
CASSQLRGGEYNEQFF TGCGCCAGCAGCCAACTGCGTGGAGGGGAGTACAATGAGCAGTTCTTC TRBV4-3 - - TRBJ2-1
CASLRGQGYGYTF TGTGCCAGCCTCAGGGGGCAGGGCTATGGCTACACCTTC TRBV25-1 TRBD1 many TRBJ1-2
CASSDPVGGGNEQFF TGCGCCAGCAGTGATCCGGTGGGGGGAGGCAATGAGCAGTTCTTC TRBV10-2 - - TRBJ2-1
CSAWVAGELFF TGCAGCGCCTGGGTCGCCGGGGAGCTGTTTTTT TRBV29-1 - many TRBJ2-2
CSVFGEDEKLFF TGCAGCGTTTTCGGGGAAGATGAAAAACTGTTTTTT TRBV29-1 - - TRBJ1-4
CASSYSGTGAQETQYF TGTGCCAGCAGTTACTCCGGGACAGGGGCACAAGAGACCCAGTACTTC TRBV6-5 TRBD1 few TRBJ2-5
CATSRDALAAGTDTQYF TGTGCCACCAGCAGAGATGCACTAGCGGCCGGCACAGATACGCAGTATTTT TRBV15 TRBD2 many TRBJ2-3
CASRSQGTWVTNYGYTF TGTGCCAGCAGGTCTCAGGGGACCTGGGTCACTAACTATGGCTACACCTTC TRBV6-1 - - TRBJ1-2
CSVTTRYDGYTF TGCAGCGTGACGACTCGCTATGATGGCTACACCTTC TRBV29-1 - few TRBJ1-2
CASGFTAGDNEQFF TGTGCCAGCGGTTTTACAGCGGGGGACAATGAGCAGTTCTTC TRBV12-3/TRBV12-4 TRBD2 many TRBJ2-1
CASSVDLYSVSEQFF TGTGCCAGCAGCGTAGACCTGTACTCAGTCAGTGAGCAGTTCTTC TRBV9 - many TRBJ2-1
CASSKGLFGSYNSPLHF TGTGCCAGCAGCAAAGGGTTATTCGGGTCCTATAATTCACCCCTCCACTTT TRBV21-1 - - TRBJ1-6
CSVEEEGGIGYTF TGCAGCGTTGAAGAAGAGGGGGGAATCGGCTACACCTTC TRBV29-1 - many TRBJ1-2
CSARVWVAGDAYSYEQYF TGCAGTGCTAGAGTATGGGTAGCGGGCGATGCCTACTCCTACGAGCAGTACTTC TRBV20-1 TRBD2 many TRBJ2-7
CASSDGTGLTKNIQYF TGTGCCAGCAGTGATGGGACAGGACTTACCAAAAACATTCAGTACTTC TRBV2 TRBD1 few TRBJ2-4
CSVRPGTSGRIETQYF TGCAGCGTTCGCCCCGGGACTAGCGGGAGGATAGAGACCCAGTACTTC TRBV29-1 TRBD2 many TRBJ2-5
CASSLAVKYNEQFF TGTGCCAGCAGCTTAGCGGTCAAGTACAATGAGCAGTTCTTC TRBV7-2 - many TRBJ2-1
CASSFGQIENNEQFF TGTGCCAGCAGTTTCGGACAGATAGAGAACAATGAGCAGTTCTTC TRBV12-3/TRBV12-4 - many TRBJ2-1
CSARVGTGGEFAEKLFF TGCAGTGCTAGAGTAGGGACAGGGGGAGAGTTCGCTGAAAAACTGTTTTTT TRBV20-1 TRBD1 - TRBJ1-4
CASSPRTGPAEAFF TGTGCCAGCAGCCCCCGAACAGGGCCGGCTGAAGCTTTCTTT TRBV7-9 - many TRBJ1-1
CASNPRGGAGYYTEAFF TGTGCCAGCAATCCCCGGGGAGGGGCGGGGTATTACACTGAAGCTTTCTTT TRBV6-1 - - TRBJ1-1
CSARDRETSGRSYEQYF TGCAGTGCTAGAGACCGCGAAACAAGCGGGAGATCCTACGAGCAGTACTTC TRBV20-1 TRBD2 many TRBJ2-7
CASSFGTLVNEQYF TGTGCCAGCAGCTTCGGGACCCTCGTAAACGAGCAGTACTTC TRBV7-2 - many TRBJ2-7
CASSQASGRSYNEQFF TGTGCCAGCAGCCAGGCTAGCGGGAGGTCCTACAATGAGCAGTTCTTC TRBV3-1 TRBD2 many TRBJ2-1
CSVGRKADTEAFF TGCAGCGTTGGAAGGAAGGCGGACACTGAAGCTTTCTTT TRBV29-1 - - TRBJ1-1
CSARKGGRTDTQYF TGCAGTGCCAGAAAGGGAGGGCGTACAGATACGCAGTATTTT TRBV20-1 TRBD2 many TRBJ2-3
CASSLRGTGGASSHEQYF TGCGCCAGCAGCTTGAGAGGAACAGGGGGCGCGAGTTCTCACGAGCAGTACTTC TRBV5-1 TRBD1 few TRBJ2-7
CASSSRTSADNEQFF TGTGCCAGCAGCAGTCGGACTAGCGCCGACAATGAGCAGTTCTTC TRBV7-2 TRBD2 - TRBJ2-1
CASRTQDTQYF TGTGCCAGCAGGACCCAGGATACGCAGTATTTT TRBV12-3/TRBV12-4 - - TRBJ2-3
CASNSSGLSTDTQYF TGTGCCAGCAACTCAAGCGGCCTAAGCACAGATACGCAGTATTTT TRBV6-4 - few TRBJ2-3
CASSLFGRYNSPLHF TGTGCCAGCAGCCTCTTTGGGCGGTATAATTCACCCCTCCACTTT TRBV3-1 - - TRBJ1-6
CASSSFQGRNEQFF TGTGCCAGCAGTTCCTTTCAGGGGAGAAATGAGCAGTTCTTC TRBV6-5 - many TRBJ2-1
CASSEQANTGELFF TGTGCCAGCAGTGAACAGGCGAACACCGGGGAGCTGTTTTTT TRBV6-1 - many TRBJ2-2
CASSPLGDMGYQETQYF TGTGCCAGCTCACCTCTCGGCGACATGGGGTACCAAGAGACCCAGTACTTC TRBV18 - - TRBJ2-5
CASSLATAVGTQYF TGTGCCAGCAGCCTAGCCACAGCGGTGGGGACCCAGTACTTC TRBV3-1 - - TRBJ2-5
CASSLEVGFTGELFF TGCGCCAGCAGCTTGGAAGTGGGTTTTACCGGGGAGCTGTTTTTT TRBV5-1 - few TRBJ2-2
CASSLWGAQNEQFF TGTGCCAGCAGTTTATGGGGGGCGCAGAATGAGCAGTTCTTC TRBV27 - - TRBJ2-1
CSAAREKWETQYF TGCAGTGCCGCCAGAGAGAAATGGGAGACCCAGTACTTC TRBV20-1 - many TRBJ2-5
CASSQATRGRRDGELFF TGTGCCAGCAGCCAAGCTACTAGGGGGCGTCGAGACGGGGAGCTGTTTTTT TRBV3-1 TRBD1 many TRBJ2-2
CAIGTSGKTYNEQFF TGTGCCATAGGGACTAGCGGTAAGACCTACAATGAGCAGTTCTTC TRBV10-3 TRBD2 many TRBJ2-1
CASSLELAGQETQYF TGCGCCAGCAGCTTGGAGCTAGCGGGCCAAGAGACCCAGTACTTC TRBV5-1 TRBD2 many TRBJ2-5
CASTMMDSRGKLFF TGTGCCAGCACCATGATGGACAGTCGCGGAAAACTGTTTTTT TRBV5-6 - many TRBJ1-4
CASSLRDGDNSPLHF TGTGCCAGCAGCCTAAGGGACGGAGATAATTCACCCCTCCACTTT TRBV5-5 - many TRBJ1-6
CASEGAGGPHEQFF TGTGCCAGCGAGGGGGCGGGAGGGCCCCACGAGCAGTTCTTC TRBV7-2 TRBD2 - TRBJ2-1
CASSLALYRGRETQYF TGTGCCAGCAGCTTAGCGCTTTATAGGGGGCGTGAGACCCAGTACTTC TRBV7-8 TRBD1 few TRBJ2-5
CASSPGRDRGRGNTIYF TGTGCCAGCTCACCCGGACGGGACAGGGGTAGAGGAAACACCATATATTTT TRBV18 TRBD1 few TRBJ1-3
CASSVGGREPSHEQFF TGTGCCAGCAGCGTAGGAGGAAGGGAGCCCAGCCATGAGCAGTTCTTC TRBV9 - - TRBJ2-1
CASSLRGVGGEAGF TGTGCCAGCAGTCTCCGGGGGGTAGGGGGAGAGGCCGGTTTC TRBV6-1 - few TRBJ2-1
CASSQLSPGLQVATNEKLFF TGCGCCAGCAGCCAACTTTCTCCGGGTCTCCAAGTTGCAACTAATGAAAAACTGTTTTTT TRBV5-1 - - TRBJ1-4
CASSYRDSRDTEAFF TGTGCCAGCAGTTACCGGGACAGCCGAGACACTGAAGCTTTCTTT TRBV6-2/TRBV6-3 TRBD1 - TRBJ1-1
CNLNPRGRTQETQYF TGCAACCTAAACCCTCGGGGCAGGACCCAAGAGACCCAGTACTTC TRBV29-1 - many TRBJ2-5
CASSGQGAPKNIQYF TGTGCCAGCTCAGGCCAAGGGGCGCCCAAAAACATTCAGTACTTC TRBV18 - - TRBJ2-4
CATSDSGSTYGYTF TGTGCCACAAGCGACTCCGGGTCTACCTATGGCTACACCTTC TRBV24-1 - - TRBJ1-2
CASSLQREGHNEQFF TGTGCCAGCAGCTTACAGCGGGAGGGCCACAATGAGCAGTTCTTC TRBV7-3 TRBD2 few TRBJ2-1